Presented here are 28 T cell receptor beta chains from one specimen sequenced in a study of cytomegalovirus exposure and HLA in healthy donors. PCR amplification relied on 60 Vbeta primers (plus 13 Jbeta primers). Profiled with immunoSEQ multiplex PCR; TCRdb holds only in-frame clones, not every one. Here the sample spans about 130,000 clones, 82% being singletons. The sample was PBMCs. The receptors originated from a woman in her 50s in good health and CMV-seropositive.

This clone was seen more than once but under ten times. The sample carries other DNA sequences with the same CDR3. The chain is built from TRBV7-9 and TRBJ2-7, with D possibly being TRBD1 (6 bases). This CDR3 has 13 amino acids. V lost 4 bases and J lost 1, with 8 bases in between. Germline V CDR1 and CDR2: SEHNR, FQNEAQ (reference sequence). CDR3 bases: TGTGCCAGCAGCTCAGGGGTTTCCTACGAGCAGTACTTC. This gives the protein CASSSGVSYEQYF. The full variable domain, completed using reference TRBV7-9 and TRBJ2-7, is DTGVSQNPRHKITKRGQNVTFRCDPISEHNRLYWYRQTLGQGPEFLTYFQNEAQLEKSRLLSDRFSAERPKGSFSTLEIQRTEQGDSAMYLCASSSGVSYEQYFGPGTRLTVT.

The chain couples TRBV7-9 to TRBJ1-4; D call uncertain. The V and J ends lost 5 bases and 2 bases respectively, with 15 bases between them. CDR3 length: 16 amino acids. Germline values: CDR1 SEHNR, CDR2 FQNEAQ (reference sequence). CDR3 coding DNA: TGTGCCAGCAGCCTACAGTGGGCCCCGACTAATGAAAAACTGTTTTTT. This codes for CASSLQWAPTNEKLFF.

V and J are TRBV10-3 and TRBJ1-6, with D perhaps TRBD1 (5 bases). The germline gives CDR1 ENHRY, CDR2 SYGVKD. Trimming took off 2 bases at V and 14 bases at J, with 10 bases between the two ends. This CDR3 contains 12 residues. This CDR3 is CAISERDLSLHF. Written as DNA, the CDR3 is TGTGCCATCAGTGAGAGGGACTTATCCCTCCACTTT.

This rearrangement joins TRBV7-9 to TRBJ2-1, with D possibly being TRBD2 (6 bases). The germline V gene has CDR1 SEHNR and CDR2 FQNEAQ (reference sequence). V was cut by 8 bases and J by 1 base, with 15 bases left in between. The CDR3 is 15 residues long. This chain's CDR3 is CASQWSSESYNEQFF. CDR3 sequence (DNA): TGTGCCAGCCAGTGGTCTAGCGAGTCCTACAATGAGCAGTTCTTC.

This clone turned up a few times. The rearrangement joins TRBV6-1 to TRBJ1-1; D unresolved. There are 11 residues in the CDR3. Per germline, CDR1 MNHNS and CDR2 SASEGT. The V and J ends lost 3 bases and 10 bases respectively, with 9 bases between them. CDR3 DNA sequence: TGTGCCAGCAGTGAGGACTTTGGAGCTTTCTTT. This codes for CASSEDFGAFF.

This clone has more than one count but fewer than ten. The chain uses TRBV5-4 and TRBJ1-5, with TRBD1 matching over 9 bases. Germline lookup yields CDR1 SGHNT and CDR2 YYREEE (reference sequence). The CDR3 extends over 15 amino acids. The V gene end was trimmed by 4 bases and the J gene end by 5 bases; junction bases not matched to a gene: 7. The CDR3 DNA reads as TGTGCCAGCAGCCCGGGGACAGGGCAAGATCAGCCCCAGCATTTT. Translation: CASSPGTGQDQPQHF.

This clone was seen a handful of times. This rearrangement joins TRBV7-9 to TRBJ2-2; TRBD1 matches at 7 bases. The length of the CDR3 is 15 residues. CDR1 and CDR2 from the germline V gene are SEHNR and FQNEAQ (reference sequence). The ends lost 2 bases at V and 10 bases at J; junction bases unmatched: 10. The chain's CDR3 is CASSLSRAGGAELFF. The CDR3, as DNA: TGTGCCAGCAGCTTATCTCGGGCAGGGGGAGCGGAGCTGTTTTTT.

Worth noting for this clone: At one of its ends the junction is not consistent with the germline gene, which may arise from a read error. This rearrangement joins TRBV7-9 to TRBJ1-2, with 7 positions matching TRBD1. CDR3 length: 15 residues. CDR1 is SEHNR and CDR2 is FQNEAQ in the germline V gene (reference sequence). The CDR3 DNA reads as TGTTCCAGCAGCTTGGGGGGACAGAACCTCTATGGCTACACCTTC. Its protein product is CSSSLGGQNLYGYTF.

The chain combines TRBV9 with TRBJ1-2; the D gene is possibly TRBD1 (6 bases). The V and J ends lost 0 bases and 3 bases respectively, with 21 bases between them. The CDR3 sequence is 18 residues long. The V gene's germline CDR1 is SGDLS and CDR2 YYNGEE. The CDR3 bases are TGTGCCAGCAGCGTAGAACCCCCGGGGGGGGCTAACTACTATGGCTACACCTTC. It codes for CASSVEPPGGANYYGYTF.

CDR3 DNA: TGTGCCCTGGGGGGTCAGCCCCAGCATTTT. It is translated as CALGGQPQHF. The rearrangement joins TRBV19 to TRBJ1-5; the D gene is possibly TRBD1 (5 bases). V was trimmed by 11 bases and J by 6 bases, leaving 8 bases between them. The CDR3 covers 10 residues. From germline, CDR1 is LNHDA and CDR2 SQIVND (reference sequence).

The genes are TRBV28 and TRBJ2-3, with D perhaps TRBD1 (5 bases). CDR3 length equals 14 residues. The V end was cut by 8 bases, the J end by 0 bases, with 12 bases between. Germline V CDR1 and CDR2: MDHEN, SYDVKM. This CDR3 is CASLQVASTDTQYF. CDR3 coding DNA: TGTGCCAGCCTACAGGTCGCTAGCACAGATACGCAGTATTTT.

The V call is TRBV18, the J call TRBJ1-3; TRBD1 might be the D (5 bases). Germline assignment: CDR1 KGHSH and CDR2 LQKENI. Trimming cost V 3 bases and J 3 bases, with 18 bases left between them. The CDR3 length is 17 residues. The CDR3 loop reads CASSPNLRGWSGNTIYF. CDR3 DNA: TGTGCCAGCTCACCCAACCTCCGGGGGTGGAGTGGAAACACCATATATTTT. The full variable domain, with the rest looked up from reference TRBV18 and TRBJ1-3, is NAGVMQNPRHLVRRRGQEARLRCSPMKGHSHVYWYRQLPEEGLKFMVYLQKENIIDESGMPKERFSAEFPKEGPSILRIQQVVRGDSAAYFCASSPNLRGWSGNTIYFGEGSWLTVV.

In this sample, this clone turned up once. V is TRBV19 and J is TRBJ2-2; 10 bases match TRBD1. V trimming: 6 bases; J trimming: 5 bases; junction bases outside the gene matches: 18. The germline gives CDR1 LNHDA, CDR2 SQIVND (reference sequence). CDR3 length equals 19 residues. CDR3 loop: CASSARGGQGTRKTGELFF. In DNA form, the CDR3 reads TGTGCCAGTAGCGCCCGGGGGGGACAGGGGACCAGGAAGACCGGGGAGCTGTTTTTT.

The chain is built from TRBV7-8 and TRBJ1-4; TRBD1 matches 7 bases. The germline V gene has CDR1 SGHVS and CDR2 FQNEAQ. The CDR3 is 15 residues long. The V segment lost 3 bases and the J segment 5 bases; nucleotides outside the gene matches: 6. The CDR3 nucleotides read TGTGCCAGCAGCTTTGGGGGGACAGTCAATGAAAAACTGTTTTTT. This sequence encodes CASSFGGTVNEKLFF.

The chain carries TRBV10-3 and TRBJ1-2; perhaps TRBD1 as D (5 bases). Germline V lookup: CDR1 ENHRY, CDR2 SYGVKD. The CDR3 covers 16 residues. V lost 3 bases and J lost 2, with 16 bases in between. In DNA form, the CDR3 reads TGTGCCATCAGTGACAGGGCAGAAGGGGAAAACTATGGCTACACCTTC. Amino acid sequence: CAISDRAEGENYGYTF.

This chain uses TRBV7-2 with TRBJ2-1; possibly TRBD1 for D (5 bases). This CDR3 comprises 11 residues. V dropped 4 bases and J dropped 9 bases, with 7 bases sitting between them. CDR1 SGHTA and CDR2 FQGNSA come from the germline V gene. This CDR3 reads CASSSGIEQFF. CDR3 in DNA: TGTGCCAGCAGCTCAGGGATTGAGCAGTTCTTC.

The chain is built from TRBV7-9 and TRBJ1-1; D not certain. This CDR3 has 13 amino acids. Trimming pared 3 bases from V and 1 base from J, leaving 6 bases between. CDR1 is SEHNR and CDR2 is FQNEAQ in the germline V gene (reference sequence). The CDR3 sequence is CASSFTSNTEAFF. The CDR3 bases are TGTGCCAGCAGCTTTACATCGAACACTGAAGCTTTCTTT. The full variable domain, its missing parts supplied by reference TRBV7-9 and TRBJ1-1, is DTGVSQNPRHKITKRGQNVTFRCDPISEHNRLYWYRQTLGQGPEFLTYFQNEAQLEKSRLLSDRFSAERPKGSFSTLEIQRTEQGDSAMYLCASSFTSNTEAFFGQGTRLTVV.

The chain joins TRBV10-3 to TRBJ1-2; D gene uncertain. V was cut by 1 base and J by 0 bases, with 6 bases left in between. This CDR3 spans 14 amino acids. Germline-derived CDR1 and CDR2 are ENHRY and SYGVKD. The CDR3, as DNA: TGTGCCATCAGTGAGTTTCAGGCTAACTATGGCTACACCTTC. Translating gives CAISEFQANYGYTF.

The V call is TRBV5-1, the J call TRBJ2-1; D possibly corresponds to TRBD2 (6 bases). V was clipped by 7 bases and J by 15 bases, with 26 bases between them. There are 14 residues in the CDR3. Germline-derived CDR1 and CDR2 are SGHRS and YFSETQ. The CDR3 protein is CASGHRDGSLGGFF. Here the CDR3 DNA reads TGCGCCAGCGGACACCGGGACGGTTCCCTCGGGGGGTTCTTC. Full variable domain (remainder filled in from reference TRBV5-1 and TRBJ2-1): KAGVTQTPRYLIKTRGQQVTLSCSPISGHRSVSWYQQTPGQGLQFLFEYFSETQRNKGNFPGRFSGRQFSNSRSEMNVSTLELGDSALYLCASGHRDGSLGGFFGPGTRLTVL.

The CDR3 region is CASSTIQDGSPLHF. CDR3 bases: TGTGCCAGCAGCACTATACAGGACGGGTCACCCCTCCACTTT. This chain uses TRBV4-2 with TRBJ1-6; D may be TRBD1 (5 bases). Germline CDR1 and CDR2: LGHNA and YNFKEQ. The CDR3 runs 14 residues. Trimming shortened V by 5 bases and J by 10 bases, and 15 bases separated the two germline ends.

The gene calls are TRBV5-1 and TRBJ1-6, with 7 bases fitting TRBD1. The CDR3 sequence is 15 residues long. With V trimmed by 2 bases and J by 7 bases, 6 bases remained unmatched. Per the germline V gene, CDR1 is SGHRS and CDR2 is YFSETQ. CDR3 loop: CASSFGGTDNSPLHF. Written as DNA, the CDR3 is TGCGCCAGCAGCTTTGGGGGGACAGACAATTCACCCCTCCACTTT.

Only a few counts were recorded for this clone. V usage is TRBV7-9 and J usage is TRBJ1-4, with 9 bases lining up with TRBD1. The J segment lost 7 bases and the V segment lost 1 base, leaving 4 bases of the junction unmatched. This CDR3 has 15 residues. Looked up from germline, CDR1 is SEHNR and CDR2 is FQNEAQ (reference sequence). The CDR3 DNA reads TGTGCCAGCAGCTTAGGGGACAGGGCTAGTGAAAAACTGTTTTTT. The encoded protein is CASSLGDRASEKLFF.

The gene calls are TRBV18 and TRBJ1-2; D not resolved. The germline CDR1 and CDR2 sequences are KGHSH and LQKENI. V was cut by 3 bases and J by 4 bases, with 12 bases left in between. The CDR3 extends over 14 amino acids. CDR3 amino acids: CASSPQPGVYGYTF. The CDR3 DNA is TGTGCCAGCTCACCGCAACCAGGCGTCTATGGCTACACCTTC. Variable domain in full (rest from reference TRBV18 and TRBJ1-2): NAGVMQNPRHLVRRRGQEARLRCSPMKGHSHVYWYRQLPEEGLKFMVYLQKENIIDESGMPKERFSAEFPKEGPSILRIQQVVRGDSAAYFCASSPQPGVYGYTFGSGTRLTVV.

This clone has a handful of counts. This chain connects TRBV4-1 to TRBJ2-1; 11 bases match TRBD2. The ends lost 1 base at V and 5 bases at J; junction bases unmatched: 7. The CDR3 length is 17 residues. Per germline, CDR1 MGHRA and CDR2 YSYEKL. CDR3 sequence reads: CASSQGLIAGGNNEQFF. DNA of the CDR3: TGCGCCAGCAGCCAAGGGCTAATAGCGGGGGGGAACAATGAGCAGTTCTTC.

The chain recombines TRBV30 with TRBJ1-5; a weak D match, TRBD1 (6 bases). Germline CDR1 and CDR2: GTSNPN and SVGIG (reference sequence). This CDR3 is 13 amino acids long. Deletions cut 1 base from V and 5 bases from J, with 9 bases between. In nucleotides, the CDR3 is TGTGCCTGGAGTGGTACAGGGTATCAGCCCCAGCATTTT. Protein product: CAWSGTGYQPQHF.

V usage is TRBV11-1 and J usage is TRBJ2-1; 9 bases are a match to TRBD2. CDR1 is SGHAT and CDR2 is FQDESV in the germline V gene (reference sequence). V shed 1 base, J shed 4 bases, and the junction held 8 bases outside the gene matches. The CDR3 has 17 residues. Here the CDR3 DNA reads TGTGCCAGCAGCTTAGTATTCACGCTAGCGGGGTACAATGAGCAGTTCTTC. Protein sequence: CASSLVFTLAGYNEQFF.

This clone has just a few counts. In DNA form, the CDR3 reads TGCGCCAGCAGCCAAGATGGTGCGGCCCGCTATGGCTACACCTTC. Translating it yields CASSQDGAARYGYTF. V and J are TRBV4-1 and TRBJ1-2; D is undetermined. Germline CDR1 and CDR2: MGHRA and YSYEKL. V lost 0 bases to trimming and J lost 4 bases, with 12 bases between them. There are 15 residues in the CDR3.

The chain uses TRBV13 and TRBJ2-7, with 7 bases lining up with TRBD1. From germline, CDR1 is PRHDT and CDR2 FYEKMQ (reference sequence). Trimming took 2 bases from V and 2 from J; bases not matched to a gene: 3. There are 14 residues in the CDR3. DNA of the CDR3: TGTGCCAGCAGCTTATGGGACAGACCCTACGAGCAGTACTTC. Protein: CASSLWDRPYEQYF.